The rows below give T cell receptor beta chains drawn from one sample of a study of patients and donors after allogeneic stem cell transplantation. Via MiXCR, TCRdb re-called the RT-PCR reads, giving one row per CDR3 protein. The data contain some 880,000 distinct CDR3 sequences, about 20% of them singletons. Specimen: blood, either unsorted or a sorted T cell fraction (not recorded which). The receptor source for this set is a human donor who was either an allogeneic HSCT recipient or a stem cell or donor lymphocyte infusion donor (not recorded which). It is not recorded whose cells these are; they may come from a transplant donor. Each CDR3 is given with its conserved first and last residue. The D gene is left open where the match is weak. Size is stated for part of the rows, as once, few or many counts, or as a class when the clone is expanded.

j_call clone_size d_call v_call cdr3_nt cdr3_aa
TRBJ2-1 - TRBD1 TRBV7-8 TGTGCCAGCAGAGAAACAGGGGGCCTCCCCTACAATGAGCAGTTCTTC CASRETGGLPYNEQFF
TRBJ2-6 - - TRBV2 TGTGCCAGCAGTGTTTCTGTCCTGACTTTC CASSVSVLTF
TRBJ1-5 few - TRBV30 TGTGCCTGGAGTCAGGCTGTGAGGGGGAATCAGCCCCAGCATTTT CAWSQAVRGNQPQHF
TRBJ2-4 - - TRBV6-1 TGTGCCAGCAGCCGGACCGGGACGGCGGGAAATCTAGCCAAAAACATTCAGTACTTC CASSRTGTAGNLAKNIQYF
TRBJ2-7 few TRBD1 TRBV6-1 TGTGCCAGCAGCCCCCCGGGGACAGGGGGGATTTACGAGCAGTACTTC CASSPPGTGGIYEQYF
TRBJ1-6 many - TRBV12-3/TRBV12-4 TGTGCCAGCAGTCTCGGAGGGTTTAGGAATTCACCCCTCCACTTT CASSLGGFRNSPLHF
TRBJ2-7 - - TRBV7-9 TGTGCCAGCAGGGGGGGCGGCAGGGAATCGGACGAGCAGTACTTC CASRGGGRESDEQYF
TRBJ1-4 few - TRBV7-3 TGTGCCAGCAGCCCGATTCCGGCAACTAATGAAAAACTGTTTTTT CASSPIPATNEKLFF
TRBJ1-6 - - TRBV11-2 TGTGCCAGCACTATATGGAATTCACCCCTCCACTTT CASTIWNSPLHF
TRBJ2-4 - - TRBV20-1 TGCAGTACCCACACCGGATCACTAGCCAAAAACATTCAGTACTTC CSTHTGSLAKNIQYF
TRBJ2-5 few - TRBV5-1 TGCGCCAGCAGCTATGACTGGGAGACCCAGTACTTC CASSYDWETQYF
TRBJ2-1 - - TRBV4-1 TGCGCCAGCAGCCAATATCTAGGAGTGGGGCAGTTCTTC CASSQYLGVGQFF
TRBJ2-7 few - TRBV5-1 TGCGCCAGCAGCTTGGCTACCGAAGGCGAGCAGTACTTC CASSLATEGEQYF
TRBJ2-7 - - TRBV10-3 TGTGCCATCAGTCGACAGTCCGACTACGAGCAGTACTTC CAISRQSDYEQYF
TRBJ2-7 few TRBD2 TRBV6-1 TGTGCCAGCAGTGAGTTCGACCGACTAGCGGATGAGCAGTACTTC CASSEFDRLADEQYF
TRBJ1-1 few TRBD1 TRBV7-9 TGTGCCAGCAGCTCAGGACAGGGGGCGTTGAACACTGAAGCTTTCTTT CASSSGQGALNTEAFF
TRBJ1-2 - - TRBV5-6 TGTGCCAGCAGCTTGGGTGCTCAGGGTACCTTCTATGGCTACACCTTC CASSLGAQGTFYGYTF
TRBJ2-1 many - TRBV5-1 TGCGCCAGCAGCTTGACGACCCCTATGCATGAGCAGTTCTTC CASSLTTPMHEQFF
TRBJ1-2 many TRBD1 TRBV5-1 TGCGCCAGCAGCTCTACAGGGGGTTACTATGGCTACACCTTC CASSSTGGYYGYTF
TRBJ2-7 once - TRBV2 TGTGCCAGCAGTGAACCAAAGACAGGCCCAATCTTC CASSEPKTGPIF